This T cell receptor beta chain was identified in a study of blood T cell repertoires in COVID-19. The wider study: Specimens from acute and convalescent COVID-19 originated in the United States, Italy and Spain. The cDNA or gDNA used as material had been derived from T cells, B-cell-depleted T cells, or PBMCs.

Germline V gene data show CDR1 as LNHDA and CDR2 as SQIVND (reference sequence). The CDR3 spans 15 residues. Trimming took 3 bases from V and 0 from J, leaving 9 bases between them. Authors' methods: Amplification from reference gene primers served as the basis for estimated nucleated cell counts. The protocol was immunoSEQ multiplex PCR, while the TCRdb copy is restricted to in-frame clones and leaves out a portion. V, J and clone size reflect that table, while D and trimming were determined from the DNA. The repertoire includes about 280,000 clones, roughly 90% of them detected once, and over 2% sits in the top ten.

V gene TRBV19 combines with J gene TRBJ1-5; D is unclear. This clonotype was sampled from a woman aged 45-65 years who had recovered from COVID-19. The sequenced material came from peripheral blood. The CDR3 region has the DNA TGTGCCAGTAGTATCGGGTCCTATAGCAATCAGCCCCAGCATTTT. Its protein product is CASSIGSYSNQPQHF.